What follows describes a single T cell receptor beta chain. Via MiXCR, TCRdb re-called the PCR reads. The table records approximately 35,000 clones, about 32% of them present only once. This sample is drawn from a study of metastatic and nonmetastatic thyroid tumors. The CDR3 consists of 13 residues. V dropped 5 bases and J dropped 8; count of bases not matched to a gene: 8. Germline CDR1 MNHNS, CDR2 SASEGT. Thyroid surgery took place with no prior treatment in any patient. The specimen sequenced was tumor tissue. The chain is built from TRBV6-1 and TRBJ1-1, with 7 bases matching TRBD1. The sequence derives from a female donor with papillary thyroid cancer or a benign thyroid nodule (not recorded which). Some clones in this sample may be carry-over from other donors' samples. The CDR3, as DNA: TGTGCCAGCAGTACCTTGATGACAGGGGAAGCTTTCTTT. Protein sequence: CASSTLMTGEAFF.